Reported below is one TCR beta chain. Trimming removed 0 bases at V and 8 bases at J, with 16 bases between. Per germline, CDR1 SNHLY and CDR2 FYNNEI. The CDR3 runs to 15 residues. Authors' methods: Scientists estimated how many nucleated cells there were by amplifying reference gene primers. Data came from immunoSEQ multiplex PCR; TCRdb stores just in-frame clones and leaves some out. Clonal size and the V and J genes are those of that table, whereas D and trimming came from the DNA. In the table there are roughly 200,000 clones, about four fifths of which are singletons. This sample was included in a study of blood T cell repertoires in COVID-19. Overall study: The United States, Italy and Spain supplied acute and convalescent COVID-19 samples. PBMCs, B-cell-depleted T cells, or T cells were the source of the cDNA or gDNA that made up the material.

The chain uses TRBV2 and TRBJ1-1; D gene uncertain. This receptor was obtained from a middle-aged man with active or convalescent COVID-19. The specimen sequenced was peripheral blood. CDR3 amino acids: CASSEAVTTVIEAFF. DNA of the CDR3: TGTGCCAGCAGTGAAGCGGTTACCACAGTGATAGAAGCTTTCTTT.